The next 32 T cell receptor beta chains were all read from a single sample in a study of technical replicates of blood from several donors (dated 2017 in TCRdb). Library method: the immunoSEQ multiplex PCR assay. TCRdb's version of the immuneACCESS table is confined to in-frame rearrangements and falls short of the full clone set. An unresolved V gene accounts for under half of the shortfall where checked; the remainder is of unknown origin. The sample has just under 100,000 clones on record, approximately 95% of them singletons. Together, the top ten hold around 0.21% of the sample. The source material was T cells isolated from PBMCs. The receptors originated from a human donor in good health.

The chain links TRBV19 to TRBJ2-7; maybe TRBD2 (5 bases). Germline V gene lookup returns CDR1 LNHDA and CDR2 SQIVND (reference sequence). V was pared by 10 bases and J by 3 bases, with 22 bases between. The CDR3 is 15 amino acids. CDR3 in DNA: TGTGCCACCTCAGTTCCCTTTCTGGGAGTCTACGAGCAGTACTTC. It translates to CATSVPFLGVYEQYF.

The chain combines TRBV5-5 with TRBJ2-7; D call uncertain. The germline V gene encodes CDR1 SGHKS and CDR2 YYEKEE (reference sequence). This CDR3 region has 14 residues. V lost 1 base to trimming and J lost 1 base, with 9 bases between them. The CDR3 here is CASSLPPQSYEQYF. CDR3 in DNA: TGTGCCAGCAGCTTGCCCCCACAGTCCTACGAGCAGTACTTC.

The chain combines TRBV21-1 with TRBJ1-6; the table gives TRBD1 as D, unverified against the DNA. TRBV21-1 is a pseudogene. This CDR3 is 16 amino acids long. CDR3 sequence: CASSRQTGGRNSPLHF. The CDR3 DNA reads TGTGCCAGCAGCAGACAGACAGGGGGGCGGAATTCACCCCTCCACTTT.

This chain uses TRBV4-1 with TRBJ2-1, with D maybe TRBD1 (5 bases). CDR1 is MGHRA, CDR2 YSYEKL, per germline. The CDR3 runs to 15 residues. The V gene lost 1 base and the J gene lost 8 bases, with 15 bases spanning the gap. The CDR3 nucleotides are TGCGCCAGCAGCCAAGGTCTCAGGGTCAGGGATGAGCAGTTCTTC. Encoded protein: CASSQGLRVRDEQFF.

This clone was counted a single time. The rearrangement uses TRBV15 and TRBJ1-1, with D perhaps TRBD1 (5 bases). V was pared by 3 bases and J by 5 bases, with 13 bases between. This CDR3 region has 14 residues. Germline CDR1 reads LNHNV; CDR2 reads YYDKDF (reference sequence). The CDR3 DNA reads TGTGCCACCAGCAGGCAGGGTGGAGGGACTGAAGCTTTCTTT. This codes for CATSRQGGGTEAFF.

The chain employs TRBV27 and TRBJ2-3; TRBD1 agrees at 10 bases. V shed 4 bases and J 5 bases; nucleotides not matched to a gene: 9. Germline V lookup: CDR1 MNHEY, CDR2 SMNVEV (reference sequence). This CDR3 has 16 residues. The CDR3 DNA follows: TGTGCCAGCAGTTCCCAGACAGGGGGCGTTGGAGATACGCAGTATTTT. It is translated as CASSSQTGGVGDTQYF.

V is TRBV6-5 and J is TRBJ1-1; possible D gene TRBD1, 5 bases. Per germline, CDR1 MNHEY and CDR2 SVGAGI. Trimming cost V 9 bases and J 5 bases, with 19 bases left between them. This CDR3 contains 14 residues. CDR3 sequence reads: CASTRGLSGTEAFF. For the CDR3, the DNA is TGTGCCAGTACAAGGGGCCTATCAGGAACTGAAGCTTTCTTT.

The chain combines TRBV27 with TRBJ2-1; 9 bases align to TRBD2. This CDR3 region has 18 residues. Losses at the gene ends were 6 bases for V and 7 bases for J; bases not matched to a gene: 19. Germline CDR1 and CDR2: MNHEY and SMNVEV (reference sequence). CDR3 coding DNA: TGTGCCAGCAGCCGCAAGGGGGCGGGGGGGAATACGAGGAATGAGCAGTTCTTC. Translation: CASSRKGAGGNTRNEQFF.

This chain joins TRBV2 and TRBJ1-4; 8 nucleotides agree with TRBD1. Germline-derived CDR1 and CDR2 are SNHLY and FYNNEI. V shed 10 bases and J 10 bases; nucleotides not matched to a gene: 8. The CDR3 extends over 12 amino acids. The CDR3 DNA sequence: TGTGCCAAGGACAGGGCCTCGGGAAAACTGTTTTTT. Amino acids: CAKDRASGKLFF.

V and J are TRBV11-2 and TRBJ2-7, with 11 bases lining up with TRBD2. In germline, CDR1 is SGHAT, CDR2 FQNNGV. The CDR3 is made up of 15 amino acids. J was trimmed by 4 bases and V by 5 bases; bases with no gene match: 7. CDR3 protein: CASSPGTSGGYEQYF. The CDR3 nucleotides are TGTGCCAGCAGCCCTGGGACTAGCGGAGGTTACGAGCAGTACTTC.

V usage is TRBV27 and J usage is TRBJ2-2; TRBD1 matches 8 bases. This CDR3 comprises 14 residues. CDR1 and CDR2 (germline): MNHEY, SMNVEV (reference sequence). J lost 9 bases, V lost 2 bases, and 5 bases had no gene match. The CDR3 DNA reads as TGTGCCAGCAGTTTAACTGACAGGGGTCGGGAGCTGTTTTTT. This translates into CASSLTDRGRELFF.

The rearrangement joins TRBV5-4 to TRBJ1-2, with 7 bases aligning to TRBD1. From germline, CDR1 is SGHNT and CDR2 YYREEE (reference sequence). The CDR3 runs 14 residues. The V segment lost 5 bases and the J segment 5 bases; nucleotides outside the gene matches: 9. The CDR3 DNA is TGTGCCAGCAGAGGGAACAGGGGAGGATATGGCTACACCTTC. It codes for CASRGNRGGYGYTF. Together with reference TRBV5-4 and TRBJ1-2, the CDR3 gives the full variable domain: ETGVTQSPTHLIKTRGQQVTLRCSSQSGHNTVSWYQQALGQGPQFIFQYYREEENGRGNFPPRFSGLQFPNYSSELNVNALELDDSALYLCASRGNRGGYGYTFGSGTRLTVV.

The chain is built from TRBV25-1 and TRBJ1-5; perhaps TRBD1 as D (5 bases). The germline CDR1 and CDR2 sequences are MGHDK and SYGVNS. The CDR3 sequence is 13 residues long. V gave up 7 bases and J gave up 5 bases, with 12 bases separating them. For the CDR3, the DNA is TGTGCCAGCAAAGGGGCGAGAGATCAGCCCCAGCATTTT. This codes for CASKGARDQPQHF.

The chain uses TRBV5-1 and TRBJ2-6; D is possibly TRBD2 (6 bases). Germline V gene lookup returns CDR1 SGHRS and CDR2 YFSETQ. CDR3 length: 14 amino acids. V was pared by 6 bases and J by 4 bases, with 11 bases between. This CDR3 is CASTGGSGANVLTF. Here the CDR3 DNA reads TGCGCCAGCACCGGGGGATCAGGGGCCAACGTCCTGACTTTC.

This rearrangement joins TRBV15 to TRBJ1-5; D remains unclear. V was clipped by 3 bases and J by 5 bases, with 5 bases between them. The germline gives CDR1 LNHNV, CDR2 YYDKDF (reference sequence). This CDR3 comprises 12 residues. The CDR3 here is CATSRIDQPQHF. The DNA for the CDR3 is TGTGCCACCAGCAGGATAGATCAGCCCCAGCATTTT.

V and J are TRBV7-9 and TRBJ1-1; 7 bases match TRBD1. V was pared by 2 bases and J by 6 bases, with 6 bases of the junction left unmatched. The CDR3 is 14 amino acids. Germline assignment: CDR1 SEHNR and CDR2 FQNEAQ (reference sequence). CDR3 region: CASSLQGEASEAFF. CDR3 DNA: TGTGCCAGCAGCTTACAGGGGGAAGCTTCTGAAGCTTTCTTT.

V is TRBV27 and J is TRBJ2-7; 12 bases match TRBD2. This CDR3 region has 17 residues. Germline CDR1 MNHEY, CDR2 SMNVEV (reference sequence). Trimming cost V 8 bases and J 1 base; bases outside gene matches: 12. CDR3 in DNA: TGTGCCAGCTCGACCCTAGCGGGAGGGCCTATTTCCTACGAGCAGTACTTC. Its translation is CASSTLAGGPISYEQYF.

This CDR3 reads CATQKGVLETQYF. The CDR3 DNA is TGCGCCACCCAAAAGGGGGTCTTGGAGACCCAGTACTTC. This rearrangement joins TRBV10-1 to TRBJ2-5; a weak D match, TRBD1 (6 bases). The V end lost 10 bases, the J end lost 5 bases, and 17 bases lay between the germline ends. In germline, CDR1 is WNHNN, CDR2 SYGVQD (reference sequence). CDR3 size: 13 residues.

V usage is TRBV7-9 and J usage is TRBJ1-3, with D unresolved. With 3 bases removed from V and 1 base from J, the gap between germline ends came to 4 bases. This CDR3 contains 13 residues. CDR1 and CDR2 (germline): SEHNR, FQNEAQ (reference sequence). CDR3 in amino acids: CASSFQSGNTIYF. The DNA of the CDR3 is TGTGCCAGCAGCTTCCAGTCTGGAAACACCATATATTTT. Supplemented by reference TRBV7-9 and TRBJ1-3, the full variable domain reads DTGVSQNPRHKITKRGQNVTFRCDPISEHNRLYWYRQTLGQGPEFLTYFQNEAQLEKSRLLSDRFSAERPKGSFSTLEIQRTEQGDSAMYLCASSFQSGNTIYFGEGSWLTVV.

The chain has TRBV5-1 and TRBJ2-3; TRBD2 aligns across 12 bases. With 3 bases clipped from V and 2 bases from J, the junction kept 1 base outside the gene matches. This CDR3 contains 15 residues. Looked up from germline, CDR1 is SGHRS and CDR2 is YFSETQ. The CDR3, as DNA: TGCGCCAGCAGCTCTAGCGGGAGGGCCACAGATACGCAGTATTTT. Translating gives CASSSSGRATDTQYF.

The chain employs TRBV6-1 and TRBJ1-3; 7 bases line up with TRBD1. The CDR3 covers 15 residues. Germline V gene data show CDR1 as MNHNS and CDR2 as SASEGT. The V gene end was trimmed by 0 bases and the J gene end by 4 bases; junction bases not matched to a gene: 3. The CDR3: CASSEASGGGNTIYF. CDR3 coding DNA: TGTGCCAGCAGTGAAGCGTCAGGGGGAGGAAACACCATATATTTT.

This clone has just one count. The chain employs TRBV15 and TRBJ2-7; D may be TRBD2 (6 bases). This CDR3 region has 14 residues. Germline V gene sequence: CDR1 LNHNV, CDR2 YYDKDF (reference sequence). Trimming stripped 5 bases from V and 2 bases from J, with 13 bases between. CDR3 coding DNA: TGTGCCACCAGCTCAACCGGGAGCCCCTACGAGCAGTACTTC. Amino acids: CATSSTGSPYEQYF.

This clone was counted only a few times. One junction end disagrees with the germline gene, perhaps due to a read error. V and J are TRBV30 and TRBJ2-5, with a possible D match to TRBD1 (5 bases). Germline V gene lookup returns CDR1 GTSNPN and CDR2 SVGIG (reference sequence). The CDR3 has 12 amino acids. This chain's CDR3 is CAWGVGRETQYF. The CDR3 DNA reads as TGTGCCTGGGGTGTGGGGCGAGAGACCCAGTACTTC.

V usage is TRBV19 and J usage is TRBJ2-5, with 8 bases aligning to TRBD2. V dropped 0 bases and J dropped 7; count of bases not matched to a gene: 7. Germline loops: CDR1 LNHDA, CDR2 SQIVND (reference sequence). There are 15 residues in the CDR3. The CDR3 DNA is TGTGCCAGTAGTATAGAGGGGACTAGATCACGGACCCAGTACTTC. Translated: CASSIEGTRSRTQYF.

The chain joins TRBV19 to TRBJ1-1, with 7 bases identical to TRBD1. The V and J ends lost 4 bases and 8 bases, in that order; junction bases with no gene match: 16. This CDR3 has 16 residues. Germline V gene lookup returns CDR1 LNHDA and CDR2 SQIVND (reference sequence). Written as DNA, the CDR3 is TGTGCCAGTAGTACGCCACCACGACAGGGAATAAGAGAAGCTTTCTTT. Its translation is CASSTPPRQGIREAFF. The full variable domain, rest sourced from reference TRBV19 and TRBJ1-1, is DGGITQSPKYLFRKEGQNVTLSCEQNLNHDAMYWYRQDPGQGLRLIYYSQIVNDFQKGDIAEGYSVSREKKESFPLTVTSAQKNPTAFYLCASSTPPRQGIREAFFGQGTRLTVV.

This chain links TRBV18 with TRBJ2-7; TRBD2 might be the D (6 bases). The length of the CDR3 is 15 residues. Germline loops: CDR1 KGHSH, CDR2 LQKENI. V lost 6 bases, J lost 1 base, and 16 bases lay in between. CDR3 DNA: TGTGCCAGCTCTTCCCGGGACTCCCGTTCCTACGAGCAGTACTTC. It encodes CASSSRDSRSYEQYF.

This clone was detected only once. The V call is TRBV27, the J call TRBJ1-2; the D gene is possibly TRBD1 (5 bases). CDR3 length equals 12 residues. The germline V gene encodes CDR1 MNHEY and CDR2 SMNVEV (reference sequence). V was shortened by 4 bases and J by 8 bases, with 11 bases between the two germline ends. The CDR3 DNA is TGTGCCAGCAGTTCACGGGGACTCGGCTACACCTTC. The encoded protein is CASSSRGLGYTF.

The chain has TRBV5-4 and TRBJ2-5, with 12 nucleotides matching TRBD2. Germline CDR1 SGHNT, CDR2 YYREEE (reference sequence). The CDR3 is made up of 18 amino acids. Losses at the gene ends were 1 base for V and 2 bases for J; bases not matched to a gene: 9. The CDR3 here is CASSLSSYLAGGQETQYF. The CDR3 bases are TGTGCCAGCAGCTTGTCCTCCTATCTAGCGGGGGGGCAAGAGACCCAGTACTTC.

The chain has TRBV6-1 and TRBJ2-3; 8 bases fit TRBD2. Germline-derived CDR1 and CDR2 are MNHNS and SASEGT. The CDR3 contains 15 residues. Losses at the gene ends were 6 bases for V and 2 bases for J; bases not matched to a gene: 7. CDR3 protein: CASRKLADHTDTQYF. The CDR3 DNA reads TGTGCCAGCAGGAAACTAGCGGACCACACAGATACGCAGTATTTT.

The V and J genes are TRBV7-9 and TRBJ1-2; unclear D gene. This CDR3 is 15 amino acids long. Germline loops: CDR1 SEHNR, CDR2 FQNEAQ (reference sequence). Trimming stripped 1 base from V and 2 bases from J, with 11 bases between. CDR3 region: CASSLEQSINYGYTF. CDR3 DNA: TGTGCCAGCAGCTTAGAACAGTCGATCAACTATGGCTACACCTTC.

This clone appeared a single time. The chain employs TRBV7-6 and TRBJ2-7; D unresolved. There are 14 residues in the CDR3. Germline V lookup: CDR1 SGHVS, CDR2 FNYEAQ. The V end lost 5 bases, the J end lost 3 bases, and 14 bases lay between the germline ends. This chain's CDR3 is CASSLEGVNYEQYF. The CDR3 DNA reads as TGTGCCAGCAGCCTTGAAGGAGTCAACTACGAGCAGTACTTC.

The chain joins TRBV30 to TRBJ2-3, with D possibly being TRBD1 (5 bases). The V end was cut by 5 bases, the J end by 7 bases, with 7 bases between. CDR3 size: 10 residues. Germline loops: CDR1 GTSNPN, CDR2 SVGIG (reference sequence). The CDR3 reads CAWGANTQYF. The CDR3 bases are TGTGCCTGGGGGGCTAATACGCAGTATTTT.